Reported below is one T cell receptor beta chain. Its antigen is as yet unknown. The CDR3 has 17 amino acids. Germline loops: CDR1 SEHNR, CDR2 FQNEAQ (reference sequence). The V gene end was trimmed by 4 bases and the J gene end by 4 bases; junction bases not matched to a gene: 8. These data originate in a study of post-analysis software for immune sequencing data. Study conclusions and caveats: Relative to controls, patients had five TRBV segments at higher frequency, with TRBV5-6, TRBV5-1 and TRBV20-1 among these.

TCR beta cDNA libraries included unique molecular identifiers. MiXCR, applied by TCRdb to the PCR reads, yields one record per CDR3 protein. The table lists about 200,000 distinct CDR3 sequences, around 30% of them singletons. The specimen sequenced was blood. The chain combines TRBV7-9 with TRBJ2-1; 12 positions agree with TRBD2. The TCR comes from a girl under 18 with multiple sclerosis. The CDR3 DNA sequence: TGTGCCAGCAGCTCAGGACTAGCGGGATCCCCTTACAATGAGCAGTTCTTC. Translation: CASSSGLAGSPYNEQFF.